This T cell receptor (beta chain) appears in the sequencing data of a study of blood T cell repertoires in COVID-19. Looking at the study overall: Donors in the United States, Italy and Spain gave samples during acute or convalescent COVID-19. Sample material is recorded as cDNA or gDNA derived from T cells, B-cell-depleted T cells, or PBMCs.

Trimming cost V 8 bases and J 5 bases; bases outside gene matches: 9. From germline, CDR1 is ENHRY and CDR2 SYGVKD. This CDR3 has 14 residues. Sequencing used immunoSEQ multiplex PCR; TCRdb keeps in-frame clones, though not all of them. This sample yields about 130,000 clones, of which approximately 83% are seen a single time; around a tenth belongs to the top ten. This sequence originates from a man aged 40-49 years with active or convalescent COVID-19. The chain combines TRBV10-3 with TRBJ2-1; TRBD2 matches at 7 bases. The sequenced sample consisted of peripheral blood. Written as DNA, the CDR3 is TGTGCCATCGGGAGGGCGGAGGGCAACAATGAGCAGTTCTTC. Amino acids: CAIGRAEGNNEQFF.